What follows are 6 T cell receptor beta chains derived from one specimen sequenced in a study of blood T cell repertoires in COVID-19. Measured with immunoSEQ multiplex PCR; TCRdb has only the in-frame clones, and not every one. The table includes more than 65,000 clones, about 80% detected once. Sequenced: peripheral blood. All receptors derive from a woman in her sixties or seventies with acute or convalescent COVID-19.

The CDR3: CASSYRAGFAYEQYF. CDR3 in DNA: TGTGCCAGCAGTTATCGGGCGGGGTTTGCCTACGAGCAGTACTTC. The chain employs TRBV6-5 and TRBJ2-7, with D possibly matching TRBD2 (6 bases). Per the germline V gene, CDR1 is MNHEY and CDR2 is SVGAGI. There are 15 residues in the CDR3. The V end was cut by 3 bases, the J end by 2 bases, with 14 bases between.

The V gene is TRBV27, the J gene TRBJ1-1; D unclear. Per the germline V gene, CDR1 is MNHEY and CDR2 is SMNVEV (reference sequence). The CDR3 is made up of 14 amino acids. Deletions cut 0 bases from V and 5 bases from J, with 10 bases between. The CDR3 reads CASSLSRARTEAFF. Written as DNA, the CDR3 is TGTGCCAGCAGTTTATCGAGGGCCAGGACTGAAGCTTTCTTT.

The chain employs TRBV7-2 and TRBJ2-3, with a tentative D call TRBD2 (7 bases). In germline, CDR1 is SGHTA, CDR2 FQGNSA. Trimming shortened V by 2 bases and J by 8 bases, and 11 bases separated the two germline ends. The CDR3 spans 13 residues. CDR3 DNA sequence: TGTGCCAGCAGCTTATCGAGGGGGGGTACGCAGTATTTT. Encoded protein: CASSLSRGGTQYF.

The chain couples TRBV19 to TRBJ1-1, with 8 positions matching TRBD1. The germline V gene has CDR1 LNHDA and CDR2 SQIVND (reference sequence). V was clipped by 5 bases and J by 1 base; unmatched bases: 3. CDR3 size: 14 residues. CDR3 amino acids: CASSSGTGNTEAFF. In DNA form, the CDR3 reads TGTGCCAGTAGTTCCGGGACAGGGAACACTGAAGCTTTCTTT.

CDR3: CASSATGSNEKLFF. The CDR3 region has the DNA TGTGCCAGCAGCGCGACAGGGTCTAATGAAAAACTGTTTTTT. The V and J genes are TRBV4-2 and TRBJ1-4; TRBD1 matches 7 bases. Trimming at V came to 5 bases and at J to 3 bases, leaving 3 bases not matched to a gene. There are 14 residues in the CDR3. Germline V gives CDR1 LGHNA, CDR2 YNFKEQ.

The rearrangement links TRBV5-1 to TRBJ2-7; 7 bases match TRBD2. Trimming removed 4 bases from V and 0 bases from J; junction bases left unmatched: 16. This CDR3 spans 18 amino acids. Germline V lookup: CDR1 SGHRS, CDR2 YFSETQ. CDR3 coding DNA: TGCGCCAGCAGCCCGACCGGGAGACTAGCTCAACCCTCCTACGAGCAGTACTTC. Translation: CASSPTGRLAQPSYEQYF.